This TCR beta chain was captured by sequencing in a study of PD-L1 blockade in urothelial cancer. Produced via immunoSEQ multiplex PCR; TCRdb's table is partial and in-frame only. This sample has roughly 60,000 clones, with approximately 80% found just once. V was clipped by 5 bases and J by 0 bases, with 14 bases between them. Germline V gives CDR1 SGHVS, CDR2 FQNEAQ. The CDR3 has 16 residues. This rearrangement joins TRBV7-8 to TRBJ2-1, with D hard to call. Material: PBMCs, obtained around atezolizumab (anti-PD-L1) treatment. This TCR came from a man in his sixties or seventies with urothelial cancer. In DNA form, the CDR3 reads TGTGCCAGCAGCCCTTTTCGGGTCCCCTCCTACAATGAGCAGTTCTTC. Translation gives CASSPFRVPSYNEQFF.